This TCR beta chain was captured by sequencing in a study of blood T cell repertoires in COVID-19. For the study at large: The United States, Italy and Spain were the sources of the acute and convalescent COVID-19 samples.

Original processing notes: Using reference gene primer amplification, nucleated cell counts were estimated. Method: immunoSEQ multiplex PCR; TCRdb's copy keeps in-frame clones and lacks some. V and J calls and clone size come straight from that table; D and trimming were deduced from the DNA. There are approximately 130,000 clones in the sample; more than 70% occur only once, and roughly 5.5% lies in the top ten. Germline CDR1 reads LNHDA; CDR2 reads SQIVND (reference sequence). The CDR3 has 14 residues. V was clipped by 4 bases and J by 3 bases; unmatched bases: 4. The receptor comes from a man of 80 years or more with active or convalescent COVID-19. The chain carries TRBV19 and TRBJ1-2, with TRBD1 matching over 8 bases. Sample: peripheral blood. The CDR3, as DNA: TGTGCCAGTAGTACACCGGGACAGGACTATGGCTACACCTTC. Translated, it gives CASSTPGQDYGYTF.